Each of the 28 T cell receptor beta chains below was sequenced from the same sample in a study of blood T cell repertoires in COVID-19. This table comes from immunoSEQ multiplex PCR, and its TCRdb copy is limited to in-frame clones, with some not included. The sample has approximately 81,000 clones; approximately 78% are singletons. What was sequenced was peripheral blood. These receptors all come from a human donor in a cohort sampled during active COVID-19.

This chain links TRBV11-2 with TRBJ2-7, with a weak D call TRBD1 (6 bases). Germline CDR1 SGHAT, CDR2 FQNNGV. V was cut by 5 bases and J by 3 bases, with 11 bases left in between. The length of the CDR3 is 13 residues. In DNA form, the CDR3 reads TGTGCCAGCAGCCGACAGGTAGACTACGAGCAGTACTTC. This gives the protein CASSRQVDYEQYF.

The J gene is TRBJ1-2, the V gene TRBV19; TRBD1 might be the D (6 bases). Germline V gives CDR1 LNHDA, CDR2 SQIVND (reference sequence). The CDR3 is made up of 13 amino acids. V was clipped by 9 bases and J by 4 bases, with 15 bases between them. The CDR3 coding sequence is TGTGCCAGCCGGGACACGGCCTTCTATGGCTACACCTTC. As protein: CASRDTAFYGYTF. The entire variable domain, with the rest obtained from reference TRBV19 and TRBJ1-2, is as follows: DGGITQSPKYLFRKEGQNVTLSCEQNLNHDAMYWYRQDPGQGLRLIYYSQIVNDFQKGDIAEGYSVSREKKESFPLTVTSAQKNPTAFYLCASRDTAFYGYTFGSGTRLTVV.

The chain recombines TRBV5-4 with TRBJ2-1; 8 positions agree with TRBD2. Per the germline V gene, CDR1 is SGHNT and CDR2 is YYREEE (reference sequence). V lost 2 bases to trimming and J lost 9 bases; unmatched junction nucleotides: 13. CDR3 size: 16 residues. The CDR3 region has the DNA TGTGCCAGCAGCTTACCTGGGGACGGACTAGCTGGTGAGCAGTTCTTC. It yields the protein CASSLPGDGLAGEQFF. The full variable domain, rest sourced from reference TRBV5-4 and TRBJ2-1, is ETGVTQSPTHLIKTRGQQVTLRCSSQSGHNTVSWYQQALGQGPQFIFQYYREEENGRGNFPPRFSGLQFPNYSSELNVNALELDDSALYLCASSLPGDGLAGEQFFGPGTRLTVL.

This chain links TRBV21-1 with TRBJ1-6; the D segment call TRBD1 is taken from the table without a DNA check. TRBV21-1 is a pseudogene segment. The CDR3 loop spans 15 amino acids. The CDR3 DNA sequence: TGTGCCAGCAGAGTGGACATCTCCTATAATTCACCCCTCCACTTT. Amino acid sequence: CASRVDISYNSPLHF.

CDR3 DNA: TGCAGCGTTGATGGCCAGGGATACGAGCAGTACTTC. Amino acids: CSVDGQGYEQYF. This chain uses TRBV29-1 with TRBJ2-7; D perhaps matches TRBD1 (5 bases). Germline V gene data show CDR1 as SQVTM and CDR2 as ANQGSEA. The CDR3 contains 12 residues. V shed 3 bases and J shed 4 bases, with 10 bases lying between them.

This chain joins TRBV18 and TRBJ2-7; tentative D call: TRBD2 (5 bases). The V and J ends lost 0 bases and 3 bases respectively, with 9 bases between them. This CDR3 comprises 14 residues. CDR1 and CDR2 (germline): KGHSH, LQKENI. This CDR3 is CASSPPSGLYEQYF. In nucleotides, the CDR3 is TGTGCCAGCTCACCACCGTCAGGACTCTACGAGCAGTACTTC.

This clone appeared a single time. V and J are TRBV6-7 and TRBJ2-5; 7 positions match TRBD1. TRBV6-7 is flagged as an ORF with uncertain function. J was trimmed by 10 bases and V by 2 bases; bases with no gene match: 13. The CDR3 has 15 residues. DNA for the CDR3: TGTGCCAGCAGTTACACTCCCGGGACAGAGGTTGTCCAGTACTTC. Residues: CASSYTPGTEVVQYF.

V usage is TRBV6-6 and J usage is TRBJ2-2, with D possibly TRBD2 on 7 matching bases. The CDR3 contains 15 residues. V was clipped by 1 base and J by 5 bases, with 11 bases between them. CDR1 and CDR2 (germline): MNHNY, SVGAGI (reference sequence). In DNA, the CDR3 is TGTGCCAGCAGTTACTGGGGAGGGGGGACCGGGGAGCTGTTTTTT. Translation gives CASSYWGGGTGELFF.

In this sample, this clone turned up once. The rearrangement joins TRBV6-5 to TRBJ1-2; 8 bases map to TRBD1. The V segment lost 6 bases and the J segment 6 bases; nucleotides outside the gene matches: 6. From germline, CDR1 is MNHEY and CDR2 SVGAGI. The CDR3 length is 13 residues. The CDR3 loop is CASSTTGVDGYTF. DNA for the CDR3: TGTGCCAGCAGCACGACAGGGGTGGATGGCTACACCTTC.

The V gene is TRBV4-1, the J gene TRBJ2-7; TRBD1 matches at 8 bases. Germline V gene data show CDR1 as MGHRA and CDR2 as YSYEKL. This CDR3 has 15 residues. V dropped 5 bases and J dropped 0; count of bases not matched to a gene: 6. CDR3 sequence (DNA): TGCGCCAGCAGCAAACCAACAGGGGGCTCCTACGAGCAGTACTTC. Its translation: CASSKPTGGSYEQYF.

The CDR3, as DNA: TGTGCCAGTAGTATTATAGCGGGGGCCCGCACAGATACGCAGTATTTT. Its translation is CASSIIAGARTDTQYF. This chain connects TRBV19 to TRBJ2-3; 9 bases agree with TRBD2. With V trimmed by 3 bases and J by 1 base, 5 bases remained unmatched. Germline CDR1 LNHDA, CDR2 SQIVND (reference sequence). The CDR3 covers 16 residues. Full variable domain (remainder filled in from reference TRBV19 and TRBJ2-3): DGGITQSPKYLFRKEGQNVTLSCEQNLNHDAMYWYRQDPGQGLRLIYYSQIVNDFQKGDIAEGYSVSREKKESFPLTVTSAQKNPTAFYLCASSIIAGARTDTQYFGPGTRLTVL.

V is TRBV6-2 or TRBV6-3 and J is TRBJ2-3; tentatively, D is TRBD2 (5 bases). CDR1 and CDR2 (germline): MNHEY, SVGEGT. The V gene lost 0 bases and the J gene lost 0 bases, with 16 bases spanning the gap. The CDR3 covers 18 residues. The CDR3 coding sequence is TGTGCCAGCAGTTACTCGAATATGGCGGGCGGGAGCACAGATACGCAGTATTTT. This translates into CASSYSNMAGGSTDTQYF.

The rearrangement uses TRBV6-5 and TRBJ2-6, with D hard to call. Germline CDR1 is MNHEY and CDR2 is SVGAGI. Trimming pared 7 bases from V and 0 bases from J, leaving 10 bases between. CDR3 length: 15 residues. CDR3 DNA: TGTGCCAGCAAAGAGACACTCTCTGGGGCCAACGTCCTGACTTTC. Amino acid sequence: CASKETLSGANVLTF.

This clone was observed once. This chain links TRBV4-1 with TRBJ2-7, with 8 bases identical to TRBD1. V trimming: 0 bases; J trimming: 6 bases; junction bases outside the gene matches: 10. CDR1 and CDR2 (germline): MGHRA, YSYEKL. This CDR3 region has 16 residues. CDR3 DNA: TGCGCCAGCAGCCAAGAAGTCGGGCAGGGGGCGTCCGAGCAGTACTTC. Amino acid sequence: CASSQEVGQGASEQYF.

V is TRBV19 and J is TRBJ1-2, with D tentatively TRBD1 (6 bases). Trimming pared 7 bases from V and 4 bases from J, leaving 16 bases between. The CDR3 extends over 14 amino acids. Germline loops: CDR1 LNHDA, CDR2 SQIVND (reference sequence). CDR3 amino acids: CASTPQGFGYGYTF. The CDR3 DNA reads TGTGCCAGTACCCCGCAGGGGTTCGGCTATGGCTACACCTTC.

The DNA of the CDR3 is TGCGCCAGCAGCTTGAACAGGGGGACCTACGAGCAGTACTTC. It yields the protein CASSLNRGTYEQYF. The V gene is TRBV5-1, the J gene TRBJ2-7; 8 positions match TRBD1. CDR3 length: 14 amino acids. V lost 1 base to trimming and J lost 2 bases; unmatched junction nucleotides: 2. In germline, CDR1 is SGHRS, CDR2 YFSETQ.

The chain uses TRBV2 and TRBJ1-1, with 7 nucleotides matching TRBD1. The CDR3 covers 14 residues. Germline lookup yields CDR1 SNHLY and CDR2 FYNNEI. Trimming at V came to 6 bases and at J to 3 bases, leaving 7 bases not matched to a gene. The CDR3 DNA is TGTGCCAGCAGGGCGACAGGGCAGGACACTGAAGCTTTCTTT. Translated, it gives CASRATGQDTEAFF.

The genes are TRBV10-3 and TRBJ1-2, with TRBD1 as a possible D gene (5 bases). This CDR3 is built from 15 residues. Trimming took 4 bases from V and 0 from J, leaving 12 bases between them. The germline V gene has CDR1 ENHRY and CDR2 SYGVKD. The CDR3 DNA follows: TGTGCCATCAGTGTATTGGGGCAGACTAACTATGGCTACACCTTC. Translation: CAISVLGQTNYGYTF.

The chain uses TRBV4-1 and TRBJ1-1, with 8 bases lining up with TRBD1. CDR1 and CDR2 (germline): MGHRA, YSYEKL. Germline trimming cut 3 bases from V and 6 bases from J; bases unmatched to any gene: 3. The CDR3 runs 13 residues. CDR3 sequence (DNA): TGCGCCAGCAGCCAGGACAGGGTCGCTGAAGCTTTCTTT. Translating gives CASSQDRVAEAFF.

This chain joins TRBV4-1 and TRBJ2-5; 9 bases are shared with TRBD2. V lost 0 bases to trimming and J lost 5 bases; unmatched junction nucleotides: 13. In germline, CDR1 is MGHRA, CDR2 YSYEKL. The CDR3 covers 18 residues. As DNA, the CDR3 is TGCGCCAGCAGCCAAGATTCGCATGTAGCGGGGGCCCGGGAGACCCAGTACTTC. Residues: CASSQDSHVAGARETQYF.

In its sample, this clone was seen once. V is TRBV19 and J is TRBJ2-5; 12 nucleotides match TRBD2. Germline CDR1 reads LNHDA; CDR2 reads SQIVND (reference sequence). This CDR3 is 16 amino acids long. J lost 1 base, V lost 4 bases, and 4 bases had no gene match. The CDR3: CASSTTSGGSQETQYF. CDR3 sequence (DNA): TGTGCCAGTAGTACGACTAGCGGGGGTTCCCAAGAGACCCAGTACTTC. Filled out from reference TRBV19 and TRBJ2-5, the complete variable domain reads DGGITQSPKYLFRKEGQNVTLSCEQNLNHDAMYWYRQDPGQGLRLIYYSQIVNDFQKGDIAEGYSVSREKKESFPLTVTSAQKNPTAFYLCASSTTSGGSQETQYFGPGTRLLVL.

This CDR3 is CATGLDRAGNYGYTF. In DNA form, the CDR3 reads TGTGCCACCGGATTAGACAGGGCCGGTAACTATGGCTACACCTTC. V gene TRBV3-1 (or the pseudogene TRBV3-2) combines with J gene TRBJ1-2, with 7 positions matching TRBD1. The V segment lost 10 bases and the J segment 1 base; nucleotides outside the gene matches: 12. CDR1 LGHDT and CDR2 YNNKEL come from the germline V gene (reference sequence). The CDR3 spans 15 residues.

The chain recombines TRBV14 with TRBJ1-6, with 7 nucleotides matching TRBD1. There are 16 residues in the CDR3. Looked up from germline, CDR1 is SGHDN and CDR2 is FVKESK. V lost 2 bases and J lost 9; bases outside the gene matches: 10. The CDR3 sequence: CASSQTTGLYGSPLHF. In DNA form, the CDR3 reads TGTGCCAGCAGCCAAACGACAGGGTTATATGGTTCACCCCTCCACTTT. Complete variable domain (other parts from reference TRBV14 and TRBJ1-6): EAGVTQFPSHSVIEKGQTVTLRCDPISGHDNLYWYRRVMGKEIKFLLHFVKESKQDESGMPNNRFLAERTGGTYSTLKVQPAELEDSGVYFCASSQTTGLYGSPLHFGNGTRLTVT.

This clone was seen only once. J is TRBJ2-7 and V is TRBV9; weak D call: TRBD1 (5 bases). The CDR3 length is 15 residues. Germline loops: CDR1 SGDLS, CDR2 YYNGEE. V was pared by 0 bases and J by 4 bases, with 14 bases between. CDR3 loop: CASSVGSGWVYEQYF. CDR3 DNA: TGTGCCAGCAGCGTAGGGTCAGGGTGGGTTTACGAGCAGTACTTC.

Here the CDR3 DNA reads TGTGCCAGCAGTCACTCAGGGGCGGAAGGCTACACCTTC. Protein sequence: CASSHSGAEGYTF. The chain carries TRBV7-9 and TRBJ1-2; D might be TRBD1 (6 bases). V was cut by 6 bases and J by 8 bases, with 16 bases left in between. CDR1 is SEHNR, CDR2 FQNEAQ, per germline (reference sequence). The CDR3 runs 13 residues.

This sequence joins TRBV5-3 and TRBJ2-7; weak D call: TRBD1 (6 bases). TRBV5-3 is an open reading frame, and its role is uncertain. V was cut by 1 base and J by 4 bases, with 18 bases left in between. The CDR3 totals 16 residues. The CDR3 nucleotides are TGTGCCAGAAGCTTGTACCACAGGGCCCGCGTGTACGAGCAGTACTTC. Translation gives CARSLYHRARVYEQYF.

CDR3 DNA sequence: TGCGCCAGCAGCTTAAGACAGGGGGCCACCGGGGAGCTGTTTTTT. Protein sequence: CASSLRQGATGELFF. This chain links TRBV5-1 with TRBJ2-2; 10 bases map to TRBD1. Germline loops: CDR1 SGHRS, CDR2 YFSETQ. This CDR3 contains 15 residues. V shed 2 bases and J 4 bases; nucleotides not matched to a gene: 2.

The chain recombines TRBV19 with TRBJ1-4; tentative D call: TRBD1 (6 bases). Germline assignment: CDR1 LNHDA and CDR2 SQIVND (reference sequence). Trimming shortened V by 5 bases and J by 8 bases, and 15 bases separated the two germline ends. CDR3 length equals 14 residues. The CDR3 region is CASSPQGSREKLFF. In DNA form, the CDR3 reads TGTGCCAGTAGTCCCCAGGGGAGTCGCGAAAAACTGTTTTTT.